Here is one T cell receptor beta chain with its context. Antigen: not known. This PCR relied on a set of 60 Vbeta primers and 13 Jbeta primers. Produced via immunoSEQ multiplex PCR; TCRdb's table is partial and in-frame only. The sample yields almost 95,000 clones, 69% seen once. The data were obtained in a study of cytomegalovirus exposure and HLA in healthy donors. Germline lookup yields CDR1 MNHNS and CDR2 SASEGT. The CDR3 is made up of 14 amino acids. The germline V and J ends were trimmed by 7 bases and 5 bases, with 15 bases remaining between them. Study observations and caveats: The authors later found TCR association rates varying by HLA locus, with DRB1 most and HLA-C fewest.

Material: PBMCs. The genes are TRBV6-1 and TRBJ2-1; D is uncertain. This receptor was taken from a man in his fifties in good health and CMV-seronegative. The CDR3 spells CASILGTLNNEQFF. DNA of the CDR3: TGTGCCAGCATCCTAGGTACTCTTAACAATGAGCAGTTCTTC.